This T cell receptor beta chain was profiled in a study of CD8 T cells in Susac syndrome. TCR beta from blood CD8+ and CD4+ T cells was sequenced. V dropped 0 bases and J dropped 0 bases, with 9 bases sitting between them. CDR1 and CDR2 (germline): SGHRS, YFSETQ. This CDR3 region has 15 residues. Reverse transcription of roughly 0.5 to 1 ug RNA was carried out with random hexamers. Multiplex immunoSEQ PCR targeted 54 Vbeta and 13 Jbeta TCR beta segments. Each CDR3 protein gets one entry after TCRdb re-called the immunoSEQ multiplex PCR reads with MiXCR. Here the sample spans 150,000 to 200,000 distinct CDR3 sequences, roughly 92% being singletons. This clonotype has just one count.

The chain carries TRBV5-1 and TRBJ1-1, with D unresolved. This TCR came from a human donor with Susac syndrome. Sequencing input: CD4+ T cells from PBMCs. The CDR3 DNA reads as TGCGCCAGCAGCTTGGCTCTTCCGCTGAACACTGAAGCTTTCTTT. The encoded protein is CASSLALPLNTEAFF.